The rows below give T cell receptor beta chains drawn from one sample of a study of blood T cells in healthy people across ages. TCRdb reprocessed the 5' RACE reads via MiXCR and lists one record per CDR3 protein. The repertoire holds over 750,000 distinct CDR3 sequences, with roughly 25% as singletons. These data also formed part of another study, on T cells of mothers and their children.

Sample: blood. Source of these receptors: a boy between 5 and 17 years old in good health. The CDR3 runs from the conserved cysteine through the conserved F or W. A D gene is named only where the DNA matches it firmly. A clone size is listed for some rows: how often the clone was seen (once, few, many), or a class if it is expanded.

d_gene	v_gene	len	abundance	j_gene	CDR3nt	CDR3aa
.	TRBV27	16	.	TRBJ2-2	TGTGCCAGCAGTTTCCCCTGGTCAGGGGGGCCGGGGGAGCTGTTTTTT	CASSFPWSGGPGELFF
TRBD2	TRBV12-3/TRBV12-4	16	.	TRBJ2-5	TGTGCCAGCAGCACTAGGGTAGCGGGAGTCGGAGAGACCCAGTACTTC	CASSTRVAGVGETQYF
.	TRBV20-1	17	.	TRBJ2-3	TGCAGTGCTAGTGTCCTCGGGACTCCCTCGTCCCAGGGGGCGCAGTATTTT	CSASVLGTPSSQGAQYF
.	TRBV29-1	12	.	TRBJ1-2	TGCAGCGTGACCCAGGGGTCCTATGGCTACACCTTC	CSVTQGSYGYTF
.	TRBV20-1	14	.	TRBJ2-3	TGCAGTGCTAGAGATACTGGAATAATCGATACGCAGTATTTT	CSARDTGIIDTQYF
.	TRBV5-1	12	few	TRBJ1-2	TGCGCCAGCTATGACTCTCACTATGGCTACACCTTC	CASYDSHYGYTF
TRBD2	TRBV20-1	15	.	TRBJ2-7	TGCAGTGCCAGAGGTCAAGCGGGAGGATCCTACGAGCAGTACTTC	CSARGQAGGSYEQYF
.	TRBV20-1	11	many	TRBJ1-2	TGCAGTGCTAGTTCGGACTTTGGCTACACCTTC	CSASSDFGYTF
TRBD2	TRBV4-2	16	few	TRBJ2-1	TGTGCCAGCAGTCGCGAGCTGACTAGCGGTAACAATGAGCAGTTCTTC	CASSRELTSGNNEQFF
.	TRBV24-1	15	few	TRBJ2-7	TGTGCCACCAGTGACCCCTCCCAGGGGTCCTACGAGCAGTACTTC	CATSDPSQGSYEQYF
TRBD2	TRBV3-1	13	.	TRBJ2-5	TGTGCCAGCATTACTAGCGGGAGAGAGACCCAGTACTTC	CASITSGRETQYF
TRBD1	TRBV29-1	19	.	TRBJ2-3	TGCAGCGTTGCGGGAGTGACAGGGGGCTATCAGAACGGCGCCAATACGCAGTATTTT	CSVAGVTGGYQNGANTQYF
TRBD2	TRBV7-2	15	.	TRBJ2-1	TGTGCCAGCAGCCTCGAAGGCGGGGGGACTAAGGAGCAGTTCTTC	CASSLEGGGTKEQFF
.	TRBV6-1	11	.	TRBJ2-1	TGTGCCAGCAGTGACCATGGGGAGCAGTTCTTC	CASSDHGEQFF
.	TRBV20-1	12	.	TRBJ2-5	TGCAGTGCTTACTTCAAGGAAGAGACCCAGTACTTC	CSAYFKEETQYF
.	TRBV28	13	many	TRBJ2-7	TGTGCCAGCAGTTTAAAGGGTATAGCCGAGCAGTACTTC	CASSLKGIAEQYF
.	TRBV28	10	.	TRBJ2-7	TGTGCCAGCAGTTTCCGCGAGCAGTACTTC	CASSFREQYF
.	TRBV6-2/TRBV6-3	14	.	TRBJ2-7	TGTGCCAGCAGAACCCTGGGGGTTTCAAGCGAGCAGTACTTC	CASRTLGVSSEQYF
.	TRBV20-1	11	few	TRBJ1-2	TGCAGTGCTAGCTGGGACTGGGGCTACACCTTC	CSASWDWGYTF
.	TRBV4-1	14	.	TRBJ1-2	TGCGCCAGCAGCCACGTTACAGACCCCAATGGCTACACCTTC	CASSHVTDPNGYTF
.	TRBV25-1	11	few	TRBJ1-1	TGTGCCAGCAACCGGGGCACTGAAGCTTTCTTT	CASNRGTEAFF
TRBD1	TRBV29-1	12	few	TRBJ1-2	TGCAGCGTTGAGGGACAGGCTTATGGCTACACCTTC	CSVEGQAYGYTF
.	TRBV20-1	12	.	TRBJ2-7	TGCAGTGCTAGTGGGGATGCATACGAGCAGTACTTC	CSASGDAYEQYF